Presented here are 31 T cell receptor beta chains from one specimen sequenced in a study of blood T cell repertoires in COVID-19. Using immunoSEQ multiplex PCR, the repertoire was profiled, and TCRdb retains in-frame clones only, with some absent. The sample carries approximately 440,000 clones, roughly 88% recorded once. The source material was PBMCs or T cells enriched from blood (not recorded which). The origin of the receptors is a man between 18 and 29 years old who had recovered from COVID-19.

The rearrangement joins TRBV28 to TRBJ1-1; TRBD1 matches 7 bases. This CDR3 is built from 15 residues. The germline CDR1 and CDR2 sequences are MDHEN and SYDVKM. The V and J ends lost 6 bases and 7 bases, in that order; junction bases with no gene match: 14. CDR3 residues: CASSRKLTGTREAFF. The CDR3 bases are TGTGCCAGCAGCAGAAAACTGACAGGGACCCGTGAAGCTTTCTTT.

The genes are TRBV27 and TRBJ2-7; 12 bases fit TRBD2. J lost 7 bases, V lost 11 bases, and 27 bases had no gene match. CDR1 and CDR2 (germline): MNHEY, SMNVEV (reference sequence). This CDR3 has 19 residues. The CDR3: CARSFDSPTATSGRCEQYF. The CDR3 nucleotides read TGTGCCCGCTCATTTGACTCCCCAACGGCTACTAGCGGGAGGTGTGAGCAGTACTTC.

This clone was detected once. CDR3 sequence (DNA): TGTGCCAGCAGTTCTGGAGGGGAGGAGACCCAGTACTTC. Protein sequence: CASSSGGEETQYF. The rearrangement joins TRBV12-3 or TRBV12-4 to TRBJ2-5; possible D gene TRBD2, 6 bases. Between the trimmed V and J ends, which lost 4 bases and 5 bases, there was a span of 11 bases. The CDR3 is 13 amino acids.

The V call is TRBV18, the J call TRBJ1-3; the D gene is possibly TRBD1 (5 bases). The CDR3 sequence is 16 residues long. V was clipped by 6 bases and J by 2 bases, with 17 bases between them. Germline V gene sequence: CDR1 KGHSH, CDR2 LQKENI. The CDR3 DNA reads TGTGCCAGCTCCCCCCAGGGAAATCAAGCTGGAAACACCATATATTTT. It codes for CASSPQGNQAGNTIYF.

The chain recombines TRBV18 with TRBJ1-2; 8 bases fit TRBD1. The trim removed 3 bases at V and 6 bases at J, leaving 0 bases unmatched. CDR1 and CDR2 (germline): KGHSH, LQKENI. The CDR3 covers 12 residues. The CDR3 sequence is CASSPDRDGYTF. For the CDR3, the DNA is TGTGCCAGCTCACCGGACAGGGATGGCTACACCTTC.

V gene TRBV19 combines with J gene TRBJ2-3, with TRBD2 matching over 7 bases. V lost 6 bases, J lost 4 bases, and 7 bases stayed unmatched. Germline V CDR1 and CDR2: LNHDA, SQIVND (reference sequence). The CDR3 is 14 residues long. The CDR3 protein is CASRRLASADTQYF. The CDR3 nucleotides read TGTGCCAGTAGGAGACTAGCCAGCGCAGATACGCAGTATTTT.

This clone was recorded once. The chain carries TRBV5-1 and TRBJ1-3, with no clear D. This CDR3 spans 14 amino acids. Germline V CDR1 and CDR2: SGHRS, YFSETQ. Trimming cost V 3 bases and J 0 bases, with 7 bases left between them. CDR3 DNA: TGCGCCAGCAGCTCTACGATCTCTGGAAACACCATATATTTT. This gives the protein CASSSTISGNTIYF.

The chain combines TRBV2 with TRBJ1-2; 10 bases are shared with TRBD1. Germline CDR1 is SNHLY and CDR2 is FYNNEI. With 4 bases clipped from V and 4 bases from J, the junction kept 3 bases outside the gene matches. The CDR3 spans 14 residues. CDR3 residues: CASSAGQGIYGYTF. CDR3 DNA sequence: TGTGCCAGCAGTGCGGGACAGGGGATCTATGGCTACACCTTC.

The sample holds a few counts of this clone. The V call is TRBV4-2, the J call TRBJ2-2, with 10 bases fitting TRBD2. Germline loops: CDR1 LGHNA, CDR2 YNFKEQ. V lost 0 bases, J lost 7 bases, and 8 bases stayed unmatched. The length of the CDR3 is 17 residues. This chain's CDR3 is CASSQDSLAGVDGELFF. DNA for the CDR3: TGTGCCAGCAGCCAAGATAGTCTAGCGGGGGTAGACGGGGAGCTGTTTTTT.

The rearrangement uses TRBV11-1 and TRBJ1-1; possibly TRBD1 for D (5 bases). The V gene's germline CDR1 is SGHAT and CDR2 FQDESV (reference sequence). V lost 0 bases and J 1 base, leaving 9 bases between the germline ends. The CDR3 runs 15 residues. As DNA, the CDR3 is TGTGCCAGCAGCTTAGCGGGGCCAGGGAACACTGAAGCTTTCTTT. Residues: CASSLAGPGNTEAFF.

This chain links TRBV2 with TRBJ1-1; 7 bases match TRBD1. CDR1 is SNHLY and CDR2 is FYNNEI in the germline V gene. The junction had 5 bases not matched to a gene; V was cut back by 8 bases and J by 8 bases. This CDR3 comprises 11 residues. Written as DNA, the CDR3 is TGTGCCAGCGAAACCAGGGGGGAAGCTTTCTTT. Its translation is CASETRGEAFF.

The J gene is TRBJ2-4, the V gene TRBV2; possibly TRBD1 for D (7 bases). Trimming cost V 7 bases and J 0 bases, with 13 bases left between them. CDR3 length: 15 residues. Germline V gene sequence: CDR1 SNHLY, CDR2 FYNNEI. CDR3 protein: CASMEGASAKNIQYF. As DNA, the CDR3 is TGTGCCAGCATGGAGGGGGCCTCAGCCAAAAACATTCAGTACTTC. Together with reference TRBV2 and TRBJ2-4, the CDR3 gives the full variable domain: EPEVTQTPSHQVTQMGQEVILRCVPISNHLYFYWYRQILGQKVEFLVSFYNNEISEKSEIFDDQFSVERPDGSNFTLKIRSTKLEDSAMYFCASMEGASAKNIQYFGAGTRLSVL.

The chain carries TRBV5-1 and TRBJ1-1, with TRBD1 matching over 11 bases. The CDR3 length is 16 residues. From germline, CDR1 is SGHRS and CDR2 YFSETQ. Germline trimming cut 3 bases from V and 0 bases from J; bases unmatched to any gene: 4. DNA of the CDR3: TGCGCCAGCAGCTCTGGACAGGGGGCAATGAACACTGAAGCTTTCTTT. It encodes CASSSGQGAMNTEAFF.

The chain uses TRBV11-2 and TRBJ1-6, with unresolved D. The CDR3 loop spans 14 amino acids. From germline, CDR1 is SGHAT and CDR2 FQNNGV. V was trimmed by 8 bases and J by 9 bases, leaving 17 bases between them. The CDR3 nucleotides are TGTGCCAGCCAACAAACGGCAGGATCTTCACCCCTCCACTTT. As protein: CASQQTAGSSPLHF.

The chain has TRBV6-5 and TRBJ2-3; TRBD2 might be the D (5 bases). Trimming removed 7 bases at V and 0 bases at J, with 14 bases between. The CDR3 has 15 residues. The germline CDR1 and CDR2 sequences are MNHEY and SVGAGI. CDR3 region: CASTVSALSTDTQYF. The CDR3 bases are TGTGCCAGCACTGTTAGCGCTCTTAGCACAGATACGCAGTATTTT.

The CDR3 protein is CATSGGPGLDSPLHF. The CDR3 DNA reads as TGTGCCACCTCCGGGGGGCCCGGGTTGGATTCACCCCTCCACTTT. The rearrangement links TRBV28 to TRBJ1-6; a possible D gene is TRBD1 (6 bases). Germline V CDR1 and CDR2: MDHEN, SYDVKM. This CDR3 is 15 amino acids long. V lost 10 bases to trimming and J lost 8 bases, with 21 bases between them. The full variable domain, completed using reference TRBV28 and TRBJ1-6, is DVKVTQSSRYLVKRTGEKVFLECVQDMDHENMFWYRQDPGLGLRLIYFSYDVKMKEKGDIPEGYSVSREKKERFSLILESASTNQTSMYLCATSGGPGLDSPLHFGNGTRLTVT.

This chain links TRBV6-5 with TRBJ1-5, with 8 bases aligning to TRBD1. J was trimmed by 2 bases and V by 7 bases; bases with no gene match: 4. CDR3 length: 14 residues. Germline CDR1 MNHEY, CDR2 SVGAGI. The CDR3 DNA is TGTGCCAGCACAAAACAGGGGGGCAATCAGCCCCAGCATTTT. It yields the protein CASTKQGGNQPQHF.

V usage is TRBV11-1 and J usage is TRBJ2-1, with a possible D match to TRBD1 (5 bases). Between the trimmed V and J ends, which lost 6 bases and 4 bases, there was a span of 16 bases. The germline V gene encodes CDR1 SGHAT and CDR2 FQDESV (reference sequence). The CDR3 is made up of 15 amino acids. The CDR3 protein is CASSPPGSRYNEQFF. The CDR3 nucleotides are TGTGCCAGCAGTCCTCCAGGGTCCAGATACAATGAGCAGTTCTTC.

The chain has TRBV3-1 (or the pseudogene TRBV3-2) and TRBJ1-1, with D tentatively TRBD1 (6 bases). The CDR3 consists of 13 residues. V lost 5 bases and J lost 7, with 14 bases in between. Germline CDR1 is LGHDT and CDR2 is YNNKEL (reference sequence). CDR3 amino acids: CASSWGGQFEAFF. CDR3 bases: TGTGCCAGCAGCTGGGGGGGGCAGTTTGAAGCTTTCTTT.

This chain links TRBV5-6 with TRBJ1-1; TRBD1 might be the D (6 bases). The length of the CDR3 is 15 residues. Trimming left V 4 bases short and J 7 bases short, with 20 bases between. Germline CDR1 SGHDT, CDR2 YYEEEE. The CDR3 region is CASSHPGGGGSEAFF. The CDR3 DNA reads TGTGCCAGCAGCCACCCGGGGGGGGGCGGTAGTGAAGCTTTCTTT.

The rearrangement uses TRBV6-5 and TRBJ1-6, with 10 bases identical to TRBD1. The CDR3 spans 14 residues. Unmatched junction bases numbered 8, after V lost 10 bases and J lost 8 bases. Germline loops: CDR1 MNHEY, CDR2 SVGAGI. CDR3 sequence: CATTRGTGDSPLHF. The DNA of the CDR3 is TGTGCCACCACAAGAGGGACAGGGGATTCACCCCTCCACTTT.

This chain connects TRBV10-2 to TRBJ1-4, with D perhaps TRBD1 (5 bases). The CDR3 spans 14 residues. V was trimmed by 5 bases and J by 3 bases, leaving 10 bases between them. CDR1 and CDR2 from the germline V gene are WSHSY and SAAADI. Here the CDR3 reads CASSRPGSNEKLFF. As DNA, the CDR3 is TGCGCCAGCAGTCGCCCAGGGTCTAATGAAAAACTGTTTTTT.

The V call is TRBV12-3 or TRBV12-4, the J call TRBJ1-5; D gene unclear. The CDR3 covers 13 residues. Trimming stripped 6 bases from V and 2 bases from J, with 8 bases between. CDR3 coding DNA: TGTGCCAGCAGGAAAGGAGGCAATCAGCCCCAGCATTTT. Translation gives CASRKGGNQPQHF.

The V call is TRBV11-1, the J call TRBJ1-1, with 7 positions matching TRBD1. The CDR3 spans 12 residues. The germline V gene has CDR1 SGHAT and CDR2 FQDESV (reference sequence). Trimming took 6 bases from V and 7 from J; bases not matched to a gene: 5. CDR3 DNA: TGTGCCAGCAGTCCGGACAGGAATGAAGCTTTCTTT. Encoded protein: CASSPDRNEAFF.

The chain joins TRBV5-4 to TRBJ1-1, with 8 bases lining up with TRBD1. Germline values: CDR1 SGHNT, CDR2 YYREEE (reference sequence). The trim removed 3 bases at V and 4 bases at J, leaving 2 bases unmatched. The CDR3 consists of 13 residues. As DNA, the CDR3 is TGTGCCAGCAGCTCCGGGACAGGCACTGAAGCTTTCTTT. Its translation is CASSSGTGTEAFF.

J is TRBJ2-2 and V is TRBV5-1; D possibly corresponds to TRBD1 (5 bases). V was pared by 0 bases and J by 5 bases, with 11 bases between. There are 15 residues in the CDR3. Germline V gene sequence: CDR1 SGHRS, CDR2 YFSETQ. The CDR3 reads CASSLGAGYTGELFF. DNA for the CDR3: TGCGCCAGCAGCTTGGGTGCAGGGTATACCGGGGAGCTGTTTTTT.

The chain uses TRBV28 and TRBJ1-1, with TRBD1 identical over 9 bases. The CDR3 extends over 15 amino acids. Trimming took 4 bases from V and 4 from J; bases not matched to a gene: 7. CDR1 and CDR2 from the germline V gene are MDHEN and SYDVKM. The DNA for the CDR3 is TGTGCCAGCAGTTCCTACCCGACAGGGGGCACTGAAGCTTTCTTT. Its translation: CASSSYPTGGTEAFF.

Here the CDR3 DNA reads TGTGCCAGCAGCCAACTAGGACAGAACACTGAAGCTTTCTTT. Its protein is CASSQLGQNTEAFF. The rearrangement uses TRBV14 and TRBJ1-1, with a tentative D call TRBD1 (5 bases). Germline-derived CDR1 and CDR2 are SGHDN and FVKESK. The length of the CDR3 is 14 residues. The V end was cut by 2 bases, the J end by 1 base, with 8 bases between.

The chain couples TRBV14 to TRBJ2-7; a possible D gene is TRBD1 (6 bases). Trimming shortened V by 3 bases and J by 8 bases, and 8 bases separated the two germline ends. CDR3 length: 11 amino acids. CDR1 and CDR2 (germline): SGHDN, FVKESK. In DNA form, the CDR3 reads TGTGCCAGCAGCCACGGGACAAAGCAGTACTTC. Translation: CASSHGTKQYF.

The chain has TRBV6-4 and TRBJ1-2, with no clear D. This CDR3 spans 12 amino acids. Trimming removed 4 bases from V and 10 bases from J, with 13 bases in between. Looked up from germline, CDR1 is MRHNA and CDR2 is SNTAGT. The CDR3 coding sequence is TGTGCCAGCAGTGTTATACAGTTTTTCTACACCTTC. Translated: CASSVIQFFYTF.

The CDR3 region is CASSVYCRGQNQPQHF. As DNA, the CDR3 is TGCGCCAGCAGTGTTTATTGCAGGGGGCAGAATCAGCCCCAGCATTTT. The rearrangement joins TRBV10-1 to TRBJ1-5; TRBD1 matches 8 bases. CDR3 length equals 16 residues. V dropped 4 bases and J dropped 4; count of bases not matched to a gene: 9. Germline CDR1 and CDR2: WNHNN and SYGVQD (reference sequence).